The 28 T cell receptor beta chains below all came from one sample that was sequenced in a study of cytomegalovirus exposure and HLA in healthy donors. 13 Jbeta primers and 60 Vbeta primers were used for the PCR. TCRdb's copy holds only in-frame clones and misses some; the assay was immunoSEQ multiplex PCR. The sample lists approximately 190,000 clones; over 75% were seen once. Specimen: PBMCs. These receptors were obtained from a middle-aged man in good health and CMV-seropositive.

The chain employs TRBV6-5 and TRBJ1-4; TRBD1 might be the D (6 bases). The V gene's germline CDR1 is MNHEY and CDR2 SVGAGI. Trimming removed 5 bases from V and 1 base from J, with 8 bases in between. The CDR3 has 14 amino acids. Here the CDR3 DNA reads TGTGCCAGCAGTCAAGGGGGAACTAATGAAAAACTGTTTTTT. Its protein product is CASSQGGTNEKLFF.

The rearrangement links TRBV10-3 to TRBJ1-2; 8 bases align to TRBD1. The V gene end was trimmed by 8 bases and the J gene end by 3 bases; junction bases not matched to a gene: 8. The CDR3 covers 14 residues. Germline assignment: CDR1 ENHRY and CDR2 SYGVKD. The CDR3 is CAIGGGQGYYGYTF. The CDR3 DNA reads as TGTGCCATCGGGGGAGGACAGGGATACTATGGCTACACCTTC.

The chain carries TRBV4-1 and TRBJ2-1; 9 nucleotides align to TRBD2. V lost 4 bases, J lost 3 bases, and 7 bases stayed unmatched. The CDR3 runs to 16 residues. Germline CDR1 is MGHRA and CDR2 is YSYEKL. CDR3 coding DNA: TGCGCCAGCAGCCTCGAGCGGGGGGCGCGCTACAATGAGCAGTTCTTC. It encodes CASSLERGARYNEQFF.

This clone was found a few times. The chain carries TRBV29-1 and TRBJ1-3; 9 nucleotides agree with TRBD1. Germline trimming cut 6 bases from V and 4 bases from J; bases unmatched to any gene: 10. CDR1 and CDR2 (germline): SQVTM, ANQGSEA. CDR3 size: 15 residues. Written as DNA, the CDR3 is TGCAGCGTCGTAGGGGGGACAGGGCTAGGAAACACCATATATTTT. As protein: CSVVGGTGLGNTIYF.

The J gene is TRBJ2-2, the V gene TRBV28; D is undetermined. The germline gives CDR1 MDHEN, CDR2 SYDVKM. This CDR3 region has 12 residues. The V end was cut by 8 bases, the J end by 7 bases, with 11 bases between. The CDR3 sequence is CASQATSGELFF. The CDR3 region has the DNA TGTGCCAGCCAGGCCACGAGCGGGGAGCTGTTTTTT.

This sequence joins TRBV28 and TRBJ2-7; TRBD2 matches 8 bases. The CDR3 loop spans 15 amino acids. Looked up from germline, CDR1 is MDHEN and CDR2 is SYDVKM. The V and J ends lost 1 base and 4 bases, in that order; junction bases with no gene match: 6. CDR3 amino acids: CASSLLAGGRYEQYF. The CDR3 DNA sequence: TGTGCCAGCAGTTTATTGGCGGGGGGTCGGTACGAGCAGTACTTC.

The J gene is TRBJ2-7, the V gene TRBV11-2, with TRBD2 matching 10 bases. This CDR3 has 14 amino acids. Losses at the gene ends were 5 bases for V and 6 bases for J; bases not matched to a gene: 7. The V gene's germline CDR1 is SGHAT and CDR2 FQNNGV. The CDR3: CASSSTSGAPEQYF. The CDR3 DNA reads TGTGCCAGCAGCAGTACTAGCGGGGCCCCCGAGCAGTACTTC. The full variable domain, its missing parts supplied by reference TRBV11-2 and TRBJ2-7, is EAGVAQSPRYKIIEKRQSVAFWCNPISGHATLYWYQQILGQGPKLLIQFQNNGVVDDSQLPKDRFSAERLKGVDSTLKIQPAKLEDSAVYLCASSSTSGAPEQYFGPGTRLTVT.

The V call is TRBV28, the J call TRBJ2-7; 8 nucleotides align to TRBD2. With 3 bases clipped from V and 6 bases from J, the junction kept 13 bases outside the gene matches. CDR1 and CDR2 from the germline V gene are MDHEN and SYDVKM. This CDR3 region has 16 residues. The CDR3 nucleotides read TGTGCCAGCAGTTTCGGGGTGGGACTAGGTACGGTCGAGCAGTACTTC. Translation gives CASSFGVGLGTVEQYF.

The CDR3 loop reads CASRPSEMTNTGELFF. The CDR3 bases are TGTGCCAGCAGGCCGAGCGAAATGACGAACACCGGGGAGCTGTTTTTT. The chain uses TRBV2 and TRBJ2-2; D is uncertain. V dropped 6 bases and J dropped 0 bases, with 14 bases sitting between them. CDR1 and CDR2 (germline): SNHLY, FYNNEI. CDR3 length equals 16 residues. Full variable domain (outside the CDR3, taken from reference TRBV2 and TRBJ2-2): EPEVTQTPSHQVTQMGQEVILRCVPISNHLYFYWYRQILGQKVEFLVSFYNNEISEKSEIFDDQFSVERPDGSNFTLKIRSTKLEDSAMYFCASRPSEMTNTGELFFGEGSRLTVL.

This chain connects TRBV29-1 to TRBJ2-5; 12 bases line up with TRBD2. Unmatched junction bases numbered 9, after V lost 4 bases and J lost 3 bases. Germline values: CDR1 SQVTM, CDR2 ANQGSEA. The CDR3 has 16 amino acids. DNA for the CDR3: TGCAGCGTTGTTGTATTTCCTAGCGGGGGGGAAGAGACCCAGTACTTC. Translating it yields CSVVVFPSGGEETQYF.

This clone was detected once. The chain combines TRBV28 with TRBJ2-7, with TRBD2 identical over 11 bases. This CDR3 is built from 15 residues. Germline V gives CDR1 MDHEN, CDR2 SYDVKM. The V segment lost 5 bases and the J segment 4 bases; nucleotides outside the gene matches: 7. The CDR3 protein is CASSHLAGGRYEQYF. Written as DNA, the CDR3 is TGTGCCAGCAGTCACCTAGCGGGGGGCCGATACGAGCAGTACTTC.

The chain joins TRBV7-2 to TRBJ1-1; no clear D gene. V gave up 5 bases and J gave up 6 bases, with 10 bases separating them. This CDR3 is 12 amino acids long. Germline CDR1 is SGHTA and CDR2 is FQGNSA. In DNA, the CDR3 is TGTGCCAGCAGCCGTCCCTTCGCTGAAGCTTTCTTT. Its translation: CASSRPFAEAFF.

The sample holds a few counts of this clone. The rearrangement uses TRBV19 and TRBJ2-7; 8 bases fit TRBD1. J gave up 6 bases and V 7 bases, and 8 bases lay outside the gene matches. The CDR3 runs 13 residues. The germline gives CDR1 LNHDA, CDR2 SQIVND (reference sequence). CDR3 region: CASNGQGRGEQYF. As DNA, the CDR3 is TGTGCCAGTAATGGACAGGGTAGAGGCGAGCAGTACTTC.

V and J are TRBV25-1 and TRBJ1-1, with 8 nucleotides matching TRBD1. This CDR3 has 13 amino acids. The J segment lost 7 bases and the V segment lost 3 bases, leaving 4 bases of the junction unmatched. Looked up from germline, CDR1 is MGHDK and CDR2 is SYGVNS. The chain's CDR3 is CASSDLDRDEAFF. Written as DNA, the CDR3 is TGTGCCAGCAGTGACCTGGACAGGGATGAAGCTTTCTTT.

The chain couples TRBV7-2 to TRBJ1-3; the D is unclear. The CDR3 runs to 13 residues. Germline CDR1 reads SGHTA; CDR2 reads FQGNSA. V lost 5 bases to trimming and J lost 0 bases, with 5 bases between them. The CDR3, as DNA: TGTGCCAGCAGCCCCAGCTCTGGAAACACCATATATTTT. Translation: CASSPSSGNTIYF.

The rearrangement joins TRBV7-9 to TRBJ1-1, with 9 nucleotides matching TRBD1. Trimming took 1 base from V and 2 from J; bases not matched to a gene: 2. Germline CDR1 SEHNR, CDR2 FQNEAQ (reference sequence). This CDR3 spans 15 amino acids. In DNA, the CDR3 is TGTGCCAGCAGCTTAGGGACAGGGGTCAACACTGAAGCTTTCTTT. Its translation: CASSLGTGVNTEAFF.

This clone appeared a single time. This chain links TRBV6-1 with TRBJ1-1; 9 nucleotides line up with TRBD1. The CDR3 sequence is 13 residues long. Germline V CDR1 and CDR2: MNHNS, SASEGT. The V and J ends lost 6 bases and 4 bases, in that order; junction bases with no gene match: 3. The CDR3 bases are TGTGCCAGCAGGGAGACAGGGGGCACTGAAGCTTTCTTT. It is translated as CASRETGGTEAFF.

The V call is TRBV7-2, the J call TRBJ1-2; 7 nucleotides line up with TRBD1. V shed 4 bases, J shed 6 bases, and the junction held 5 bases outside the gene matches. The CDR3 is made up of 13 amino acids. Looked up from germline, CDR1 is SGHTA and CDR2 is FQGNSA. The CDR3 here is CASSSWTGDGYTF. The DNA of the CDR3 is TGTGCCAGCAGCTCCTGGACAGGTGATGGCTACACCTTC.

The chain uses TRBV4-1 and TRBJ2-7; D gene unclear. Germline CDR1 is MGHRA and CDR2 is YSYEKL. Trimming took 0 bases from V and 5 from J, leaving 11 bases between them. The CDR3 contains 14 residues. This CDR3 reads CASSQEGTRDEQYF. CDR3 DNA sequence: TGCGCCAGCAGCCAAGAGGGCACCCGCGACGAGCAGTACTTC.

The chain couples TRBV5-4 to TRBJ2-3; 8 bases align to TRBD2. The CDR3 is 15 amino acids. Per germline, CDR1 SGHNT and CDR2 YYREEE (reference sequence). The ends lost 0 bases at V and 2 bases at J; junction bases unmatched: 2. CDR3 bases: TGTGCCAGCAGCTTGGAACTAGCGGACACAGATACGCAGTATTTT. It yields the protein CASSLELADTDTQYF.

The chain is built from TRBV5-4 and TRBJ2-3; TRBD1 matches 7 bases. Losses at the gene ends were 2 bases for V and 4 bases for J; bases not matched to a gene: 4. Germline V CDR1 and CDR2: SGHNT, YYREEE (reference sequence). The CDR3 spans 14 residues. The CDR3 reads CASSLDRVADTQYF. DNA of the CDR3: TGTGCCAGCAGCTTAGACAGGGTGGCAGATACGCAGTATTTT.

The chain employs TRBV4-3 and TRBJ1-1; D is unresolved. Trimming removed 4 bases from V and 4 bases from J, with 16 bases in between. Germline CDR1 reads LGHNA; CDR2 reads YSLEER. The CDR3 is made up of 15 amino acids. The CDR3 DNA follows: TGCGCCAGCAGCCCCGGTCGGGGAACGGGCACTGAAGCTTTCTTT. It specifies CASSPGRGTGTEAFF.

This chain uses TRBV6-4 with TRBJ1-2; 9 bases match TRBD1. The J segment lost 7 bases and the V segment lost 8 bases, leaving 5 bases of the junction unmatched. The CDR3 contains 12 residues. CDR1 and CDR2 from the germline V gene are MRHNA and SNTAGT. CDR3 protein: CASSGQGTGYTF. CDR3 bases: TGTGCCAGCTCCGGACAGGGGACTGGCTACACCTTC.

This rearrangement joins TRBV7-9 to TRBJ2-3; 9 bases are shared with TRBD1. Germline values: CDR1 SEHNR, CDR2 FQNEAQ (reference sequence). The CDR3 contains 15 residues. Trimming at V came to 4 bases and at J to 8 bases, leaving 10 bases not matched to a gene. DNA of the CDR3: TGTGCCAGCAGCTCTGGACAGGGGACGGAGGGTACGCAGTATTTT. Protein sequence: CASSSGQGTEGTQYF.

The chain recombines TRBV28 with TRBJ2-7, with TRBD2 matching 7 bases. The CDR3 sequence is 13 residues long. Germline V gene lookup returns CDR1 MDHEN and CDR2 SYDVKM. V was pared by 6 bases and J by 1 base, with 3 bases of the junction left unmatched. CDR3 in DNA: TGTGCCAGCAGGGGCGGGGGATCCTACGAGCAGTACTTC. Its translation: CASRGGGSYEQYF. Filled out from reference TRBV28 and TRBJ2-7, the complete variable domain reads DVKVTQSSRYLVKRTGEKVFLECVQDMDHENMFWYRQDPGLGLRLIYFSYDVKMKEKGDIPEGYSVSREKKERFSLILESASTNQTSMYLCASRGGGSYEQYFGPGTRLTVT.

This chain uses TRBV7-2 with TRBJ2-2, with 7 bases matching TRBD2. CDR3 length equals 16 residues. The junction had 10 bases not matched to a gene; V was cut back by 6 bases and J by 3 bases. The V gene's germline CDR1 is SGHTA and CDR2 FQGNSA. CDR3 loop: CASSRKAGRDTGELFF. DNA for the CDR3: TGTGCCAGCAGTCGAAAGGCAGGGAGGGACACCGGGGAGCTGTTTTTT.

This clone was observed a single time. The chain's CDR3 is CASSWLAGGPSYEQYF. The CDR3 nucleotides read TGTGCCAGCAGTTGGCTAGCGGGGGGGCCGTCCTACGAGCAGTACTTC. The chain employs TRBV28 and TRBJ2-7, with 12 bases identical to TRBD2. Unmatched junction bases numbered 5, after V lost 4 bases and J lost 1 base. The CDR3 loop spans 16 amino acids. Germline assignment: CDR1 MDHEN and CDR2 SYDVKM.

The genes are TRBV10-3 and TRBJ2-5, with D tentatively TRBD2 (5 bases). CDR1 and CDR2 (germline): ENHRY, SYGVKD. Trimming took off 6 bases at V and 3 bases at J, with 11 bases between the two ends. This CDR3 has 13 residues. The CDR3 sequence is CAIRGGVEETQYF. For the CDR3, the DNA is TGTGCCATCAGAGGAGGAGTGGAAGAGACCCAGTACTTC.